The clone carrying this T cell receptor beta chain is a singleton in its sample. This sample stems from a study of T cell repertoires in aging, cancer and after chemotherapy. Study as a whole: Chronic lymphocytic leukemia patients on fludarabine- or bendamustine-based regimens gave paired samples before and after chemotherapy. About 10 million TCR reads made up the full dataset.

Peripheral blood genomic DNA, not sorted cells or RNA, was the template. The CDR3 totals 14 residues. Germline V gene lookup returns CDR1 MNHNY and CDR2 SVGAGI (reference sequence). V was pared by 5 bases and J by 12 bases, with 8 bases of the junction left unmatched. Multiplex touch-down PCR with TRB-A/B primers amplified rearranged V-D-J TRB sequences. TCRdb itself ran the multiplex PCR reads through MiXCR, one entry per CDR3 protein. Found here are 2,500 or so distinct CDR3 sequences, roughly 20% of them singletons; the top ten hold about 8.2%. Input material: blood. The rearrangement uses TRBV6-6 and TRBJ2-1; 12 bases fit TRBD1. This sequence originates from a human donor with a blood cancer. CDR3 DNA: TGTGCCAGCAGTAAGACTCCGGGACAGGGGGCGCAGTTCTTC. Translated: CASSKTPGQGAQFF.